The 12 T cell receptor beta chains in this list originate from one sample, sequenced in a study of blood T cell repertoires in COVID-19. Assay used: immunoSEQ multiplex PCR; TCRdb lists only in-frame clones, some missing. The profile covers 100,000 to 150,000 clones, with about 90% appearing a single time and 2.1% taken by the ten largest. Sequencing was performed on peripheral blood. These receptors came from a man aged 50 to 59 with COVID-19, enrolled during active disease.

The chain carries TRBV7-2 and TRBJ2-7; D perhaps matches TRBD1 (6 bases). V was clipped by 1 base and J by 4 bases, with 11 bases between them. The CDR3 covers 14 residues. The germline V gene encodes CDR1 SGHTA and CDR2 FQGNSA. CDR3 amino acids: CASSLDRAQYEQYF. The CDR3 DNA is TGTGCCAGCAGCTTAGACAGGGCGCAATACGAGCAGTACTTC.

The chain combines TRBV27 with TRBJ2-3, with 12 bases fitting TRBD2. The CDR3 covers 17 residues. V lost 4 bases to trimming and J lost 6 bases; unmatched junction nucleotides: 11. Germline-derived CDR1 and CDR2 are MNHEY and SMNVEV (reference sequence). The CDR3: CASSSTSGGTAWDTQYF. The CDR3 nucleotides read TGTGCCAGCAGTTCTACTAGCGGGGGGACGGCTTGGGATACGCAGTATTTT.

The chain has TRBV28 and TRBJ1-1, with 7 bases fitting TRBD1. The germline CDR1 and CDR2 sequences are MDHEN and SYDVKM. The CDR3 is 15 amino acids. V was pared by 5 bases and J by 0 bases, with 6 bases of the junction left unmatched. Here the CDR3 DNA reads TGTGCCAGCAGTGCAGGGGGAGCGGTGAACACTGAAGCTTTCTTT. Translating gives CASSAGGAVNTEAFF.

This chain joins TRBV14 and TRBJ2-1; 9 positions match TRBD2. The CDR3 sequence is 15 residues long. V shed 2 bases, J shed 9 bases, and the junction held 8 bases outside the gene matches. Per the germline V gene, CDR1 is SGHDN and CDR2 is FVKESK. CDR3 nucleotides: TGTGCCAGCAGCCAAATAGCGGGGGACTTTACTGAGCAGTTCTTC. Translation: CASSQIAGDFTEQFF.

The chain is built from TRBV10-2 and TRBJ2-6; TRBD1 agrees at 7 bases. The length of the CDR3 is 17 residues. Germline loops: CDR1 WSHSY, CDR2 SAAADI. V gave up 9 bases and J gave up 1 base; unmatched junction bases: 12. For the CDR3, the DNA is TGCGCCAGTGCGGATCGGACAGGTGATTCTGGGGCCAACGTCCTGACTTTC. Protein: CASADRTGDSGANVLTF.

The genes are TRBV18 and TRBJ2-7; 11 nucleotides line up with TRBD1. The ends lost 3 bases at V and 4 bases at J; junction bases unmatched: 5. Germline assignment: CDR1 KGHSH and CDR2 LQKENI. This CDR3 has 15 residues. The CDR3 loop reads CASSPRDRGAYEQYF. The DNA for the CDR3 is TGTGCCAGCTCACCCCGGGACAGGGGGGCTTACGAGCAGTACTTC.

This clone has a handful of counts. The chain recombines TRBV7-2 with TRBJ2-1, with 8 bases identical to TRBD2. This CDR3 region has 16 residues. The germline CDR1 and CDR2 sequences are SGHTA and FQGNSA. Unmatched junction bases numbered 14, after V lost 5 bases and J lost 8 bases. The CDR3 coding sequence is TGTGCCAGCAGCCCAACCCGGGGCGCGGGAGGCGATGAGCAGTTCTTC. Amino acid sequence: CASSPTRGAGGDEQFF.

The V gene is TRBV10-1, the J gene TRBJ2-2; TRBD2 agrees at 10 bases. Germline V gives CDR1 WNHNN, CDR2 SYGVQD (reference sequence). The CDR3 totals 15 residues. Trimming took 2 bases from V and 7 from J; bases not matched to a gene: 4. CDR3: CASSEGLAGVGELFF. The CDR3 DNA sequence: TGCGCCAGCAGTGAGGGGCTAGCGGGAGTCGGGGAGCTGTTTTTT.

The chain employs TRBV6-5 and TRBJ1-1, with 8 bases lining up with TRBD1. V dropped 7 bases and J dropped 1; count of bases not matched to a gene: 8. Germline CDR1 and CDR2: MNHEY and SVGAGI. CDR3 length: 15 residues. CDR3 in amino acids: CASIYAGTGNTEAFF. The CDR3 DNA is TGTGCCAGCATCTACGCCGGGACAGGGAACACTGAAGCTTTCTTT.

The V gene is TRBV10-3, the J gene TRBJ2-1, with D possibly matching TRBD2 (5 bases). Trimming stripped 0 bases from V and 4 bases from J, with 7 bases between. Germline V CDR1 and CDR2: ENHRY, SYGVKD. The CDR3 is 14 amino acids. CDR3 in amino acids: CAISESRGYNEQFF. CDR3 DNA: TGTGCCATCAGTGAGTCGAGAGGGTACAATGAGCAGTTCTTC.

The J gene is TRBJ2-3, the V gene TRBV13, with D perhaps matching TRBD1 (6 bases). Trimming stripped 8 bases from V and 5 bases from J, with 14 bases between. CDR1 and CDR2 from the germline V gene are PRHDT and FYEKMQ (reference sequence). This CDR3 is built from 13 residues. The CDR3 loop is CASSEQGIDTQYF. CDR3 DNA sequence: TGTGCCAGCTCTGAGCAGGGGATAGATACGCAGTATTTT.

This clone has more than one count but fewer than ten. The chain joins TRBV11-2 to TRBJ2-7; 9 bases are shared with TRBD2. The CDR3 length is 18 residues. After removal of 5 bases from V and 4 bases from J, the junction contained 18 bases not matched to a gene. Germline loops: CDR1 SGHAT, CDR2 FQNNGV. The chain's CDR3 is CASSPPPREGPRIYEQYV. Written as DNA, the CDR3 is TGTGCCAGCAGCCCCCCCCCGCGGGAGGGACCCCGTATATACGAGCAGTACGTC.